The rows below give T cell receptor beta chains drawn from one sample of a study of T cell responses to AZD1222 COVID-19 vaccine. The repertoire was sequenced with immunoSEQ multiplex PCR; TCRdb's copy has only in-frame clones and lacks some. The sample lists 150,000 to 160,000 clones; more than 75% were seen once. The material sequenced was peripheral blood, taken on day 0 of AZD1222 vaccination. These receptors were obtained from an adult in good health. The CDR3 runs from the conserved cysteine through the conserved F or W. A D gene is named only where the DNA matches it firmly. Clone size is stated in some rows and not others, as once, few, many or a class when expanded.

TRBJ1-1,TRBV3-1/TRBV3-2,.,.,CASSQGGLRVRTEAFF,TGTGCCAGCAGCCAAGGCGGGCTCAGGGTTCGAACTGAAGCTTTCTTT
TRBJ1-3,TRBV5-6,.,.,CASSFNRGNTIYF,TGTGCCAGCAGCTTCAACAGGGGAAACACCATATATTTT
TRBJ1-2,TRBV18,.,.,CASSPRAEGLYGYTF,TGTGCCAGCTCACCACGGGCAGAGGGTTTATATGGCTACACCTTC
TRBJ2-2,TRBV11-3,.,.,CASSSVRGTGELFF,TGTGCCAGCAGCTCCGTACGAGGCACCGGGGAGCTGTTTTTT
TRBJ1-4,TRBV6-1,.,.,CASSEPEKLFF,TGTGCCAGCAGTGAACCAGAAAAACTGTTTTTT
TRBJ1-1,TRBV5-1,TRBD1,.,CASSLGGQSTEAFF,TGCGCCAGCAGCTTAGGGGGACAGTCCACTGAAGCTTTCTTT
TRBJ2-1,TRBV3-1/TRBV3-2,.,.,CASSRLGTINQFF,TGTGCCAGCAGCCGTCTAGGGACAATAAATCAGTTCTTC
TRBJ1-1,TRBV5-4,.,.,CASTTRTDVNTEAFF,TGTGCCAGCACAACCCGGACAGACGTTAACACTGAAGCTTTCTTT
TRBJ1-5,TRBV19,.,once,CASSNQAGSNQPQHF,TGTGCCAGTAGCAACCAGGCAGGTTCTAATCAGCCCCAGCATTTT
TRBJ2-7,TRBV6-5,.,once,CASSYGPGYEQYF,TGTGCCAGCAGTTATGGCCCGGGCTACGAGCAGTACTTC
TRBJ2-1,TRBV4-3,.,once,CASSQDRDSYNEQFF,TGCGCCAGCAGCCAAGACAGGGATTCCTACAATGAGCAGTTCTTC
TRBJ1-5,TRBV28,.,.,CASKPDTYHSNQPQHF,TGTGCCAGCAAACCCGACACCTACCATAGCAATCAGCCCCAGCATTTT
TRBJ1-2,TRBV7-3,.,.,CASSVNGRIGDYYGYTF,TGTGCCAGCAGCGTTAATGGGAGGATAGGCGACTACTATGGCTACACCTTC
TRBJ2-5,TRBV7-8,.,.,CASSPTWLEVETQYF,TGTGCCAGCAGCCCTACTTGGTTGGAGGTAGAGACCCAGTACTTC
TRBJ1-2,TRBV2,.,.,CASSSDRYGYTF,TGTGCCAGCAGCTCGGACCGCTATGGCTACACCTTC
TRBJ2-2,TRBV5-1,TRBD2,.,CASSPPSGRAGELFF,TGCGCCAGCAGCCCCCCTAGCGGGAGGGCCGGGGAGCTGTTTTTT
TRBJ1-6,TRBV7-9,.,.,CASSSLRVETSPLHF,TGTGCCAGCAGCTCATTAAGGGTCGAGACCTCACCCCTCCACTTT
TRBJ1-3,TRBV7-3,TRBD1,.,CASSVNRDRGNTIYF,TGTGCCAGCAGCGTAAATCGGGACAGAGGAAACACCATATATTTT
TRBJ2-2,TRBV10-1,TRBD2,few,CASSDPAGGAGELFF,TGCGCCAGCAGTGACCCAGCGGGAGGTGCCGGGGAGCTGTTTTTT
TRBJ1-5,TRBV19,TRBD1,.,CASSGRQGIGQPQHF,TGTGCCAGTAGTGGGCGACAGGGGATTGGGCAGCCCCAGCATTTT
TRBJ1-1,TRBV18,.,.,CASSPMSGNTEAFF,TGTGCCAGCTCACCAATGTCGGGGAACACTGAAGCTTTCTTT
TRBJ1-5,TRBV19,.,.,CASSGALDQPQHF,TGTGCCAGTAGTGGGGCATTAGATCAGCCCCAGCATTTT
TRBJ2-1,TRBV18,TRBD2,.,CASSGQGGGGGSSYNEQFF,TGTGCCAGCTCAGGGCAAGGCGGTGGCGGGGGAAGCTCCTACAATGAGCAGTTCTTC
TRBJ1-2,TRBV4-3,TRBD1,.,CASSQEGPGTGRVGYTF,TGCGCCAGCAGCCAAGAGGGTCCCGGGACAGGGAGAGTTGGCTACACCTTC
TRBJ2-1,TRBV6-6,.,.,CASTHGSSYNEQFF,TGTGCCAGCACCCACGGGAGCTCCTACAATGAGCAGTTCTTC
TRBJ2-2,TRBV19,TRBD1,.,CASSYPGTGLTGELFF,TGTGCCAGTAGTTACCCCGGGACAGGGCTCACCGGGGAGCTGTTTTTT
TRBJ1-4,TRBV15,.,.,CATSPPGLEKLFF,TGTGCCACCAGCCCACCGGGGCTTGAAAAACTGTTTTTT
TRBJ2-2,TRBV5-1,.,.,CASSTGQSNTGELFF,TGCGCCAGCAGCACCGGACAGTCGAACACCGGGGAGCTGTTTTTT
TRBJ2-4,TRBV27,.,.,CASSLGHYRNIQYF,TGTGCCAGCAGTTTAGGGCACTATAGGAACATTCAGTACTTC